Described below is a single T cell receptor beta chain sequence and its context. Its binding antigen is unknown. Base qualities are not recorded, but no much larger clone differs from it by a single base. TCRbeta CDR3 regions were amplified from genomic DNA using the immunoSEQ Assay, a bias-controlled multiplex PCR. For the original study's pipeline: The number of nucleated cells in each sample was estimated from the amplification of reference gene primers within the assay. To quantify the absolute abundance of each unique TCRbeta CDR3 rearrangement, sequence reads were collapsed and filtered. For each sample, productive Simpson clonality was calculated as the square root of Simpson's diversity index across productive rearrangements. Imported from immuneACCESS, the table was reduced by TCRdb to in-frame sequences with V and J called. These copies leave out some clones; in studies compared against another copy, an unresolved V gene accounts for under half, and the cause of the remainder is not known. Clone size and the V and J calls come from that table; the DNA yielded D and trimming. The sample data list over 120,000 clones, and about nine tenths of these were observed just once. Jointly, the top ten make up about 4.4% of the sample.

The sample belongs to a study of blood T cell repertoires in COVID-19 (dated by TCRdb to 2019 to 2021). About the investigation overall: Samples covering the acute and convalescent phases of COVID-19 were provided by collaborators in the United States, Italy and Spain. The repertoires were released in a freely available public database intended as a resource for research on the immune response to SARS-CoV-2. Where HLA class I and class II types were available, the types were taken from metadata supplied by the sample provider, not from assay-based typing. The material from the prospective study consisted of cDNA or gDNA derived from T cells, B-cell-depleted T cells, or PBMCs. The samples were drawn from two sources: the first 160 participants of the ongoing ImmuneRACE study, and fewer than 1,500 subjects contributed by 6 global collaborators. The dataset comprised deeply sampled blood TCRbeta repertoires from subjects exposed to, actively infected with, or recovered from COVID-19. Nearly every sample came with metadata listing a de-identified subject ID, COVID-19 status, age in years and sex. General conclusions and limits of the study: Clinical and demographic metadata were provided uncurated, with the amount varying by source and participant.

In the prospective study, participants were about 18 to 89 years old, resided in about two dozen geographic areas of the United States, and were enrolled through a virtual design. In the prospective study, cohorts were assigned on the basis of participant-reported clinical history obtained from a screening survey and a study questionnaire. Recovered participants in ImmuneRACE Cohort 3 were defined by two consecutive negative NP/OP PCR tests, clearance by a healthcare professional, or resolution of symptoms. In the prospective study, mobile phlebotomists collected whole blood, serum and a nasopharyngeal or oropharyngeal swab from each participant. Participants in the prospective study had the option to provide additional blood draws and questionnaires over a 2-month period. Prospective study blood samples were shipped either frozen or at room temperature before DNA extraction. Trimmed from V: 3 bases; trimmed from J: 6 bases; junction bases lacking a gene match: 5. In the germline V gene, CDR1 corresponds to KGHSH and CDR2 to LQKENI. The CDR3 runs 13 residues from the cysteine to the valine. The DNA shown is the 39-base CDR3, in frame from base 1.

Material for sequencing was PBMCs or T cells enriched from blood (not recorded which). This chain joins TRBV18 to TRBJ2-7, and TRBD1 aligns with 7 junction nucleotides. The origin of this receptor is a middle-aged man who had recovered from COVID-19. The CDR3 reads as follows: CASSPRQGIEQYV. The nucleotide sequence reads as follows: TGTGCCAGCTCACCTCGACAGGGAATCGAGCAGTACGTC.